The present TCR beta chain was sequenced within a study of blood T cell repertoires in COVID-19. About the research overall: The United States, Italy and Spain provided the acute and convalescent COVID-19 samples. The analysed material was cDNA or gDNA that came from T cells, B-cell-depleted T cells, or PBMCs.

Looked up from germline, CDR1 is KGHDR and CDR2 is SFDVKD. V gave up 2 bases and J gave up 11 bases, with 11 bases separating them. This CDR3 has 12 amino acids. Cohort allocation depended upon clinical history that participants reported. Original methodology: For nucleated cells, counts were estimated from reference gene primer amplification. Using immunoSEQ multiplex PCR, the repertoire was profiled, and TCRdb retains in-frame clones only, with some absent. The DNA gave D and trimming, while V, J and clone size come from that table. Of 250,000 to 300,000 clones detected, roughly 80% appear once; the ten largest clones hold around 4.1%.

The sequenced sample consisted of PBMCs or T cells enriched from blood (not recorded which). The V and J genes are TRBV24-1 and TRBJ1-1; no firm D call. The clonotype originates from a man aged 25 to 40 with acute COVID-19. The CDR3 region is CATSDSGSRAFF. The CDR3 DNA follows: TGTGCCACCAGTGATTCGGGGAGTAGGGCTTTCTTT.